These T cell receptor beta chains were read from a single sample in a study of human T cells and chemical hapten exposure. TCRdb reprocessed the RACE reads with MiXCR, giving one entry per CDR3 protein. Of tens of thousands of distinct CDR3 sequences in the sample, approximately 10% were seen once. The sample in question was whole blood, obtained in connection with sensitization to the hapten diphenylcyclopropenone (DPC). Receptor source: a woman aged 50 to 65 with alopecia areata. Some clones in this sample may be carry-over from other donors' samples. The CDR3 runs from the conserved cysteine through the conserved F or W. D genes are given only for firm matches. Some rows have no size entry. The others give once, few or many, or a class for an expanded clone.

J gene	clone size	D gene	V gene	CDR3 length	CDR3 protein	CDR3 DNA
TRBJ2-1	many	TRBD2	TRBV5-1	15	CASSPLAGGYNEQFF	TGCGCCAGCAGCCCTCTAGCGGGAGGGTACAATGAGCAGTTCTTC
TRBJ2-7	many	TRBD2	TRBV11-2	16	CASSLDWGLAGPEQYF	TGTGCCAGCAGCTTAGATTGGGGACTAGCGGGCCCCGAGCAGTACTTC
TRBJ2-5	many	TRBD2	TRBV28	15	CASSYSGRALETQYF	TGTGCCAGCAGCTATAGCGGGAGGGCCCTCGAGACCCAGTACTTC
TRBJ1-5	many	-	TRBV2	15	CASSGTVSGGQPQHF	TGTGCCAGCAGTGGGACAGTCTCTGGCGGTCAGCCCCAGCATTTT
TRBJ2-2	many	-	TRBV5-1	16	CASTVGTPAGSGELFF	TGCGCCAGCACCGTCGGGACTCCAGCCGGGTCCGGGGAGCTGTTTTTT
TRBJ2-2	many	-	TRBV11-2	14	CASSSTRGSGELFF	TGTGCCAGCAGCTCGACCAGGGGTTCCGGGGAGCTGTTTTTT
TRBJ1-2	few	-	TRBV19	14	CASSRQRANYGYTF	TGTGCCAGTAGTAGGCAAAGGGCTAACTATGGCTACACCTTC
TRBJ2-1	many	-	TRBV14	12	CASSQGFNEQFF	TGTGCCAGCAGCCAAGGGTTCAATGAGCAGTTCTTC
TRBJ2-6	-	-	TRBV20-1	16	CSAPMGGPAGANVLTF	TGCAGTGCCCCAATGGGGGGACCGGCTGGGGCCAACGTCCTGACTTTC
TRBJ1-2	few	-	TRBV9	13	CASSVGGSYGYTF	TGTGCCAGCAGCGTAGGCGGGTCCTATGGCTACACCTTC
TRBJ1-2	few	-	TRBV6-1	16	CASNSRKGTLNYGYTF	TGTGCCAGCAACTCAAGGAAGGGGACTCTGAACTATGGCTACACCTTC
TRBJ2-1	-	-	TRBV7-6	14	CASSRPSSYNEQFF	TGTGCCAGCAGCCGGCCGAGCTCCTACAATGAGCAGTTCTTC
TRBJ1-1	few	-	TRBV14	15	CASSHGGLLGTEAFF	TGTGCCAGCAGCCACGGAGGGCTCTTGGGCACTGAAGCTTTCTTT
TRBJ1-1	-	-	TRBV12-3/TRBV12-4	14	CASSFSQSGTEAFF	TGTGCCAGCAGTTTTTCACAGTCGGGCACTGAAGCTTTCTTT
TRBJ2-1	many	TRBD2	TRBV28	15	CASSRSGSSYNEQFF	TGTGCCAGCAGTCGGAGCGGGAGCTCCTACAATGAGCAGTTCTTC
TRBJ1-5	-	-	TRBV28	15	CASSPGEGFNQPQHF	TGTGCCAGCAGCCCCGGGGAGGGCTTTAATCAGCCCCAGCATTTT
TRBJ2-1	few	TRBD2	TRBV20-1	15	CSGLAGLSSYNEQFF	TGCTCGGGACTAGCGGGTCTAAGCTCCTACAATGAGCAGTTCTTC
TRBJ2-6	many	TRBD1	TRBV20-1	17	CSANPDRASMGANVLTF	TGCAGTGCTAACCCGGACAGGGCATCGATGGGGGCCAACGTCCTGACTTTC
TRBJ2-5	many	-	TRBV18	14	CASSTRQRQETQYF	TGTGCCAGCTCAACCCGCCAGCGGCAAGAGACCCAGTACTTC
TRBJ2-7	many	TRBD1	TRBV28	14	CASSPGTASYEQYF	TGTGCCAGCAGTCCCGGGACAGCGTCCTACGAGCAGTACTTC
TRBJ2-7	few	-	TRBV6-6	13	CASSSANTDEQYF	TGTGCCAGCAGTTCGGCCAACACGGACGAGCAGTACTTC
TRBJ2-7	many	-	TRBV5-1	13	CASSSGQTYEQYF	TGCGCCAGCAGCTCCGGACAGACCTACGAGCAGTACTTC
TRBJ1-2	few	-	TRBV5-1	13	CASSLEGQWGYTF	TGCGCCAGCAGCTTGGAGGGTCAGTGGGGCTACACCTTC
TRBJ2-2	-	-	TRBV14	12	CATATNTGELFF	TGTGCCACTGCTACGAACACCGGGGAGCTGTTTTTT
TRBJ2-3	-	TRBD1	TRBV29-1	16	CSVEITGTGGTDTQYF	TGCAGCGTTGAAATTACCGGGACAGGGGGAACAGATACGCAGTATTTT
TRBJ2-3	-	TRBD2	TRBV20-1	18	CSARDVGGRMGGPDTQYF	TGCAGTGCTAGAGATGTTGGCGGGAGGATGGGGGGTCCAGACACGCAGTATTTT
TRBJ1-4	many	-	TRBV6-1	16	CASSPAVGGYNEKLFF	TGTGCCAGCAGCCCCGCGGTTGGGGGGTATAATGAAAAACTGTTTTTT
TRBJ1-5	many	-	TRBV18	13	CASSRLINQPQHF	TGTGCCAGCTCACGTCTGATCAATCAGCCCCAGCATTTT
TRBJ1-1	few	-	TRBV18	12	CASSLVNTEAFF	TGTGCCAGCTCACTAGTTAACACTGAAGCTTTCTTT
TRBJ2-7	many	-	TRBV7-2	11	CASSSLYEQYF	TGTGCCAGCAGCAGCCTCTACGAGCAGTACTTC
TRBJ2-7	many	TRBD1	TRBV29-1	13	CSVGRTGGSEQYF	TGCAGCGTTGGTAGGACAGGGGGGTCCGAGCAGTACTTC
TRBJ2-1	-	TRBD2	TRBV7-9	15	CASSLTGTSYNEQFF	TGTGCCAGCAGCTTAACCGGGACTAGCTACAATGAGCAGTTCTTC
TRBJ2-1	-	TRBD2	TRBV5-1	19	CASSVRTSGRARSYNEQFF	TGCGCCAGCAGCGTTAGGACTAGCGGGAGGGCGCGCTCCTACAATGAGCAGTTCTTC
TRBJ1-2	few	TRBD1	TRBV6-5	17	CASSYSRAPGQGIGYTF	TGTGCCAGCAGTTACTCGAGAGCTCCAGGACAGGGGATAGGCTACACCTTC
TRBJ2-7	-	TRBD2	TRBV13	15	CASSSSREYRYEQYF	TGTGCCAGCAGCTCCTCGCGGGAGTACCGCTACGAGCAGTACTTC
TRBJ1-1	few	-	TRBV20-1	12	CSAQQGNTEAFF	TGCAGTGCTCAACAGGGGAACACTGAAGCTTTCTTT
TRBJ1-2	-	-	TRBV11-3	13	CASSLKTAYGYTF	TGTGCCAGCAGCTTAAAAACAGCCTATGGCTACACCTTC
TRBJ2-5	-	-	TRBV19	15	CASSIAQGNQETQYF	TGTGCCAGTAGTATAGCACAGGGAAACCAAGAGACCCAGTACTTC
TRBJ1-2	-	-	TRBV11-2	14	CASSFAGTLYGYTF	TGTGCCAGCAGCTTTGCCGGGACCCTCTATGGCTACACCTTC
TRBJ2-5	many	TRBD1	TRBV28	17	CASTILSGQGYQETQYF	TGTGCCAGCACCATCCTGTCGGGACAGGGGTACCAAGAGACCCAGTACTTC
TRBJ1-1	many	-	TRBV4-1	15	CASSQQANMNTEAFF	TGCGCCAGCAGCCAACAGGCGAACATGAACACTGAAGCTTTCTTT
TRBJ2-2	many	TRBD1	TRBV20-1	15	CSARSGQANTGELFF	TGCAGTGCTAGGAGTGGACAGGCGAACACCGGGGAGCTGTTTTTT
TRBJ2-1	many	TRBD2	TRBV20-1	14	CSALSGRGYNEQFF	TGCAGTGCTCTGAGCGGGAGGGGCTACAATGAGCAGTTCTTC
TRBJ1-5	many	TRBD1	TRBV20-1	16	CSAQGQAPYSNQPQHF	TGCAGTGCTCAAGGACAGGCCCCTTATAGCAATCAGCCCCAGCATTTT
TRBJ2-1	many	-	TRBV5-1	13	CASSLLQGLEQFF	TGCGCCAGCAGCTTGCTACAGGGATTAGAGCAGTTCTTC
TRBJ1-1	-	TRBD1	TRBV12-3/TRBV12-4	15	CASSPRTGANTEAFF	TGTGCCAGCAGTCCCAGGACAGGGGCGAACACTGAAGCTTTCTTT
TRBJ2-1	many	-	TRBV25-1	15	CASSAARTALNEQFF	TGTGCCAGCAGTGCCGCCCGAACGGCGCTCAATGAGCAGTTCTTC
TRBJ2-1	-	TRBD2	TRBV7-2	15	CASSLDRASGRAWFF	TGTGCCAGCAGCTTAGATCGGGCTAGCGGGAGGGCATGGTTCTTC
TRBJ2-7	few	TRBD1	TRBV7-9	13	CASSGQVAYEQYF	TGTGCCAGCAGTGGACAGGTTGCCTACGAGCAGTACTTC
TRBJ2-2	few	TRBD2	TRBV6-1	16	CASSGLAGVTTGELFF	TGTGCCAGCAGCGGGCTAGCGGGAGTCACCACCGGGGAGCTGTTTTTT
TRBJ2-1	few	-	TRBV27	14	CASSLSRSYNEQFF	TGTGCCAGCAGTTTATCACGCTCTTACAATGAGCAGTTCTTC
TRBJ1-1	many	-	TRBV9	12	CASSGRGTEAFF	TGTGCCAGCAGCGGTAGAGGGACTGAAGCTTTCTTT